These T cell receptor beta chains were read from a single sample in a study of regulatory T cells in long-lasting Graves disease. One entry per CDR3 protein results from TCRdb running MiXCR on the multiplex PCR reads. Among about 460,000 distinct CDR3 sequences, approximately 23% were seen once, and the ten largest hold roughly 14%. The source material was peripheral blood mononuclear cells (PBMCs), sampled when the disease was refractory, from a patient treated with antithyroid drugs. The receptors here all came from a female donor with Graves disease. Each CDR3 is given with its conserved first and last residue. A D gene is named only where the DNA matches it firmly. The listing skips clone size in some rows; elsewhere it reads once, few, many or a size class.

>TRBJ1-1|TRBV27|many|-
TGTGCCAGCAGTCCACCTTATCGCTCCACTGAAGCTTTCTTT
CASSPPYRSTEAFF
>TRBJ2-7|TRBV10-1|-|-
TGCGCCAGCAGTGAAGGGGGCCTTCCTCAGCGGGAGATCTACGAGCAGTACTTC
CASSEGGLPQREIYEQYF
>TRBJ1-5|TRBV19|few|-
TGTGCCAGTAGTATGGGGGCAGGGATCTTTAGCAATCAGCCCCAGCATTTT
CASSMGAGIFSNQPQHF
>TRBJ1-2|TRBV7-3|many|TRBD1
TGTGCCAGCAGCTTTGCAGGGGGCAATGGCTACACCTTC
CASSFAGGNGYTF
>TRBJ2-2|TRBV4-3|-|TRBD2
TGCGCCAGCAGCCAAGAGGGCCTAGCGGTCACCGGGGAGCTGTTTTTT
CASSQEGLAVTGELFF
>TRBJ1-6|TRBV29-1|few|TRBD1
TGCAGCGTTGGAGGACAGGGGAGTTCACCCCTCCACTTT
CSVGGQGSSPLHF
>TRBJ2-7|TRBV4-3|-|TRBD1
TGCGCCAGCAGCCAAGATGCAGGGGGCAGCGACGAGCAGTACTTC
CASSQDAGGSDEQYF
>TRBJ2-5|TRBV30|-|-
TGTGCCTGGGCTAGGGGAGGAGAGACCCAGTACTTC
CAWARGGETQYF
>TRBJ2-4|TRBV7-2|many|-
TGTGCCAGCAGCTTGTACGGGCAGAACATTCAGTACTTC
CASSLYGQNIQYF
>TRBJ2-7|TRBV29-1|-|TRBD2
TGCAGCGTTGTGTCTGACGGGAGGGCTTACGAGCAGTACTTC
CSVVSDGRAYEQYF
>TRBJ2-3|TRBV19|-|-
TGTGCCAGTAGCGGGGGTGCAGATACGCAGTATTTT
CASSGGADTQYF
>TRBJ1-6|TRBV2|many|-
TGTGCCAGCAGTCTCCAGAGCTCCTATAATTCACCCCTCCACTTT
CASSLQSSYNSPLHF
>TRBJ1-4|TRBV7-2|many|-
TGTGCCAGCAGCTTAGTGGACGAAAAACTGTTTTTT
CASSLVDEKLFF
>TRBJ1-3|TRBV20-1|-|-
TGCAGTGTCACTGAGGGTAATGGAAACACCATATATTTT
CSVTEGNGNTIYF
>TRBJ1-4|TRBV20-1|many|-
TGCAGTGCTAGAGGGCCCCGGGCAACTAATGAAAAACTGTTTTTT
CSARGPRATNEKLFF
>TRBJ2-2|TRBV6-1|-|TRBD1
TGTGCCAGCAGAGGAACAGGGGCGTTCGCCGGGGAGCTGTTTTTT
CASRGTGAFAGELFF
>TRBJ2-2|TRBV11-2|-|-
TGTGCCAGCAGCCCTACGTGGGGGGCCGGGGAGCTGTTTTTT
CASSPTWGAGELFF
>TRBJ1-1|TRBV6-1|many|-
TGTGCCAGCAGTCGCCTGAACACTGAAGCTTTCTTT
CASSRLNTEAFF
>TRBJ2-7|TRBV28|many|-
TGTGCCAGCAGTTTAATAGGGCAGGCTGCCCGCTACGAGCAGTACTTC
CASSLIGQAARYEQYF
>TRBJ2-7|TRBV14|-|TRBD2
TGTGCCAGCAGCCCCTGGACTAGCGGGACCGAGCAGTACTTC
CASSPWTSGTEQYF
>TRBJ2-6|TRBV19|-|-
TGTGCCAGTAGTATAGGAAGGGCTGGGGCCAACGTCCTGACTTTC
CASSIGRAGANVLTF
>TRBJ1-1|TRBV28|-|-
TGTGCCAGCACAGTCTGGGCGAACACTGAAGCTTTCTTT
CASTVWANTEAFF
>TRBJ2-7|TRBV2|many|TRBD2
TGTGCCAGCAGCTCTCTAGCGGGGGGGCTCTACGAGCAGTACTTC
CASSSLAGGLYEQYF
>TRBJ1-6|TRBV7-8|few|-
TGTGCCAGCAGCTTAGCCCTGCAGGTCTTTTCACCCCTCCACTTT
CASSLALQVFSPLHF
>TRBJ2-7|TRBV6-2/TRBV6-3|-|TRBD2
TGTGCCAGCACCCGAGCCAGCGGGAGCTACGAGCAGTACTTC
CASTRASGSYEQYF
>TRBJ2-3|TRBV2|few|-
TGTGCCAGCAGGGCCGCGGCGGCTAGCACAGATACGCAGTATTTT
CASRAAAASTDTQYF
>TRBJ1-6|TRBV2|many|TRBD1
TGTGCCAGCACTCGTGGGACAGCTAATTCACCCCTCCACTTT
CASTRGTANSPLHF
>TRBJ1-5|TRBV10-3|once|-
TGTGCCATCAGTCCGGAACAGGGAGCAAATCAGCCCCAGCATTTT
CAISPEQGANQPQHF
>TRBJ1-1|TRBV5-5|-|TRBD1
TGTGCCAGCAGCTGGGGGGACAGGCCGGGAAACACTGAAGCTTTCTTT
CASSWGDRPGNTEAFF
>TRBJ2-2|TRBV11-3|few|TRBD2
TGTGCCAGCAGCCCCCGACTAGCGGGGAACACCGGGGAGCTGTTTTTT
CASSPRLAGNTGELFF